The text below deals with one T cell receptor beta chain. Germline loops: CDR1 SGHRS, CDR2 YFSETQ. The J segment lost 2 bases and the V segment lost 4 bases, leaving 5 bases of the junction unmatched. This CDR3 is built from 14 residues. The data originate from a study of circulating and synovial CD4+ cells in juvenile arthritis. Sequenced samples came from active juvenile idiopathic arthritis patients. The data were produced by immunoSEQ multiplex PCR, yet TCRdb's version contains in-frame clones alone and is incomplete. The table records 34,000 or so clones, roughly 94% of them present only once. What was sequenced was CD4+ T cells from blood. This clonotype was obtained from a human donor with juvenile idiopathic arthritis. This sequence joins TRBV5-1 and TRBJ2-5, with 7 bases fitting TRBD1. The CDR3 sequence is CASSQGDSQETQYF. In DNA form, the CDR3 reads TGCGCCAGCAGCCAAGGGGACAGTCAAGAGACCCAGTACTTC.